A single sample is the source of the 9 T cell receptor beta chains below, sequenced in a study of siplizumab effects on memory and regulatory T cells. Profiling relied on immunoSEQ multiplex PCR, and the TCRdb table lists in-frame clones only, not all of them. The table records approximately 50,000 clones, over 90% of them present only once. Sequencing was performed on CD8+ T cells sorted from blood. The receptors were sampled from a human donor in good health.

About this clone itself: Since a much larger clone is just one base distant, this may be a read error. This rearrangement joins TRBV6-4 to TRBJ1-2; no definite D call. The CDR3 is made up of 13 amino acids. The V and J ends lost 2 bases and 9 bases respectively, with 13 bases between them. In germline, CDR1 is MRHNA, CDR2 SNTAGT. Written as DNA, the CDR3 is TGTGCCAGCAGTGACGGAAACTTGTCTAGCTACACCTTC. It encodes CASSDGNLSSYTF.

The V and J genes are TRBV11-2 and TRBJ1-2; D is uncertain. Trimming removed 1 base from V and 8 bases from J, with 8 bases in between. The CDR3 extends over 12 amino acids. CDR1 and CDR2 from the germline V gene are SGHAT and FQNNGV. CDR3 protein: CASSLAQAGYTF. The CDR3 bases are TGTGCCAGCAGCTTAGCTCAGGCCGGCTACACCTTC.

This rearrangement joins TRBV29-1 to TRBJ2-1; D possibly corresponds to TRBD1 (6 bases). CDR3 length: 12 residues. Deletions cut 5 bases from V and 2 bases from J, with 7 bases between. Germline loops: CDR1 SQVTM, CDR2 ANQGSEA. CDR3 in amino acids: CSVRTAYNEQFF. DNA for the CDR3: TGCAGCGTTCGGACAGCCTACAATGAGCAGTTCTTC.

The rearrangement uses TRBV6-5 and TRBJ1-5, with D possibly TRBD1 on 5 matching bases. V lost 0 bases and J lost 7, with 10 bases in between. Looked up from germline, CDR1 is MNHEY and CDR2 is SVGAGI. CDR3 length: 14 amino acids. CDR3 sequence: CASSYSVRGQPQHF. The CDR3 DNA reads TGTGCCAGCAGTTACTCGGTGAGGGGCCAGCCCCAGCATTTT.

This chain links TRBV29-1 with TRBJ2-2; unclear D gene. V was trimmed by 4 bases and J by 0 bases, leaving 6 bases between them. CDR1 is SQVTM and CDR2 is ANQGSEA in the germline V gene. The CDR3 sequence is 13 residues long. The CDR3 sequence is CSVVTPNTGELFF. CDR3 DNA sequence: TGCAGCGTTGTGACTCCGAACACCGGGGAGCTGTTTTTT.

The J gene is TRBJ1-5, the V gene TRBV5-4, with D unresolved. The CDR3 sequence is 14 residues long. Trimming stripped 6 bases from V and 3 bases from J, with 13 bases between. Germline V gives CDR1 SGHNT, CDR2 YYREEE (reference sequence). The CDR3 DNA reads as TGTGCCAGCATGTTGAATCAGCTCAATCAGCCCCAGCATTTT. Protein product: CASMLNQLNQPQHF.

The rearrangement joins TRBV14 to TRBJ1-4; D is unclear. This CDR3 is built from 12 residues. V gave up 4 bases and J gave up 5 bases, with 5 bases separating them. In germline, CDR1 is SGHDN, CDR2 FVKESK. The CDR3 nucleotides are TGTGCCAGCAGCCCACACAATGAAAAACTGTTTTTT. Residues: CASSPHNEKLFF.

The V and J genes are TRBV30 and TRBJ2-6; D ambiguous. This CDR3 region has 14 residues. Deletions cut 8 bases from V and 4 bases from J, with 15 bases between. CDR1 is GTSNPN and CDR2 is SVGIG in the germline V gene (reference sequence). The CDR3 sequence: CARTEESGANVLTF. The CDR3 DNA reads as TGTGCCCGAACGGAAGAAAGCGGGGCCAACGTCCTGACTTTC.

The chain carries TRBV5-3 and TRBJ2-1; TRBD2 matches 10 bases. TRBV5-3 is labeled an ORF, and its function is uncertain. The CDR3 totals 17 residues. V trimming: 2 bases; J trimming: 1 base; junction bases outside the gene matches: 6. The CDR3 region is CARSFHRTSGSYNEQFF. CDR3 coding DNA: TGTGCCAGAAGCTTCCACCGGACTAGCGGATCCTACAATGAGCAGTTCTTC.